This T cell receptor beta chain was sequenced for a study of TIL therapy for anti-PD-1-resistant metastatic lung cancer (dated by TCRdb to the early 2020s). General notes on the study: Tumors were harvested before any PD-1/PD-L1 blockade; patients then received nivolumab, and those progressing received lymphodepletion, expanded TIL infusion and IL-2. Tumor and peripheral blood T cell receptor beta sequencing was used to track clonotypes across tumor, expanded TIL product and serial blood samples. Most of the cohort had lung adenocarcinoma, including a few EGFR-mutant tumors and two ALK-rearranged tumors, and half of the patients were either current or former smokers. Across the cohort, whole-exome sequencing showed a median non-synonymous tumor mutation burden of roughly 1.5 mutations per megabase. Enrolled patients had a median age of around 49 years (range 38-75) and a median tumor PD-L1 proportion score of around 5.6%. Results the study describes overall, beyond this receptor: The study protocol defined all tumor marker inferences as exploratory. Generalizability was limited because the cohort was highly selected, with more treatment-naive, never-smoker and oncogene-addicted patients included than is typical. Infused TIL clonotypes partially replaced the baseline peripheral repertoire then decayed over months, with no apparent association between persistence and response.

This sample's time point label indicates: pre-treatment sample, taken before nivolumab and TIL therapy. Adults with stage 4 NSCLC were enrolled in a dual-center phase I trial from October 2017 to January 2020. The samples were obtained from a phase I trial that was single-arm and open-label and tested tumor-infiltrating lymphocyte therapy combined with nivolumab in advanced non-small cell lung cancer. Blood mononuclear cells from EDTA tubes were isolated by Ficoll gradient, snap-frozen as pellets, and DNA was extracted with a Qiagen mini-prep kit. TCR beta CDR3 regions were amplified from genomic DNA by bias-controlled multiplex PCR with the immunoSEQ v3 hsTCRB kit. The TCR libraries were sequenced on an Illumina NextSeq 500 to about 1.8 million read pairs for survey level or about 5-6 million read pairs for deep level. From the authors' description of their analysis: V, D and J genes were assigned, non-productive sequences were removed, and clonality was reported by immunoSEQ Analyzer software. Repertoires of infused TIL and blood were compared using productive Simpson clonality and the Morisita overlap index of productive TRB rearrangements. Absolute clonotype counts in blood were estimated as lymphocyte count times CD3+ fraction times the clone's productive frequency. This immuneACCESS table, as held by TCRdb, lists in-frame sequences with V and J called but not all clones. Of the missing ones, under half trace to an unresolved V gene in checked studies; the others have no known cause. V, J and clone size reflect that table, while D and trimming were determined from the DNA. Across this sample there are around 59,000 clones, with 55% to 75% seen only once. The ten largest clones add up to about 6.3% of the sample.

To note about this clone: Its antigen is not yet known. Base qualities are not recorded, but no much larger clone differs from it by a single base.

CDR3 length: 13 amino acids, cysteine to phenylalanine. The kept DNA is CDR3 alone, 39 bases in frame from the first base. Reading the germline V gene gives CDR1 SGHAT and CDR2 FQNNGV. V sheds 3 bases and J sheds 6 bases, leaving 12 bases between their ends. The starting material was blood, obtained at baseline. The chain is made from TRBV11-2 and TRBJ2-7; the D gene cannot be resolved reliably. The TCR was taken from a person between 25 and 80 years old with non-small cell lung cancer. The CDR3 region reads CASSLSTMGEQYF. The nucleotide sequence reads TGTGCCAGCAGCTTGTCCACCATGGGCGAGCAGTACTTC. The full variable domain, with segments outside the CDR3 supplied by the reference TRBV11-2 and TRBJ2-7 proteins, appears as EAGVAQSPRYKIIEKRQSVAFWCNPISGHATLYWYQQILGQGPKLLIQFQNNGVVDDSQLPKDRFSAERLKGVDSTLKIQPAKLEDSAVYLCASSLSTMGEQYFGPGTRLTVT.